Included here is one T cell receptor beta chain sequence, with context. Its antigen is not known. Germline assignment: CDR1 MNHEY and CDR2 SMNVEV (reference sequence). V lost 2 bases, J lost 3 bases, and 10 bases lay in between. This CDR3 comprises 15 residues. The record originates from a study of radiation and T cells in renal cell carcinoma. The time point here: baseline pretreatment blood. Treatment meaning: 15 Gy SBRT to primary tumor, nephrectomy 4 weeks later. Study-level findings and limits: Top tumor clonotypes rose in blood 2 weeks post-radiation, then contracted. Pretreatment tumor biopsies were lacking, so baseline clonotypes are unknown.

Sequenced by immunoSEQ multiplex PCR; TCRdb stores in-frame clones only, minus some. The sample lists around 94,000 clones, approximately 86% occurring once. This receptor was identified in a man aged 50 or older with renal cell carcinoma. V gene TRBV27 combines with J gene TRBJ1-4, with D perhaps matching TRBD1 (6 bases). The sequencing here drew on blood, taken from a patient whose treatment included radiotherapy and nephrectomy. The DNA of the CDR3 is TGTGCCAGCAGTTTAGCGGACAGTCCTAATGAAAAACTGTTTTTT. This translates into CASSLADSPNEKLFF.